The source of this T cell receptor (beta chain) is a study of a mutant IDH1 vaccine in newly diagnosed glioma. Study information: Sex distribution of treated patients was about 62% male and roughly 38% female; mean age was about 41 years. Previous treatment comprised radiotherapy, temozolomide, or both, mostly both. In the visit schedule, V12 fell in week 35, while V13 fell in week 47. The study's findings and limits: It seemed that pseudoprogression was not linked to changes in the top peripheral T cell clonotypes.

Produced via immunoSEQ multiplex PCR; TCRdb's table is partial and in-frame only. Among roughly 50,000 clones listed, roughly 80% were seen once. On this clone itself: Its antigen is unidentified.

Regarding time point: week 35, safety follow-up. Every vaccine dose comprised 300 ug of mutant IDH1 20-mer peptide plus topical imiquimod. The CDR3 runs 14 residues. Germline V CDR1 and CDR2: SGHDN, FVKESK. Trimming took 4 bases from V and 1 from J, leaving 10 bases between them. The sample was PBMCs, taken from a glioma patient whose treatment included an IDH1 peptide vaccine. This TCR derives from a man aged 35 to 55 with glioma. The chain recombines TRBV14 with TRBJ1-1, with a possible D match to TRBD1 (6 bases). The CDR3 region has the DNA TGTGCCAGCAGCCCTCTAGGGGGGAACACTGAAGCTTTCTTT. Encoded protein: CASSPLGGNTEAFF.